Shown below are 28 T cell receptor beta chains from a single sample sequenced in a study of siplizumab effects on memory and regulatory T cells. This table comes from immunoSEQ multiplex PCR, and its TCRdb copy is limited to in-frame clones, with some not included. The table has about 87,000 clones, around 89% seen once; the top ten hold around 14%. The sequencing sample was made of CD4+ T cells sorted from blood. Receptor source: a human donor in good health.

The chain joins TRBV6-1 to TRBJ2-7; TRBD1 matches 7 bases. The V and J ends lost 3 bases and 6 bases, in that order; junction bases with no gene match: 8. The germline V gene encodes CDR1 MNHNS and CDR2 SASEGT. This CDR3 is 14 amino acids long. In DNA form, the CDR3 reads TGTGCCAGCAGTGAGCCTTACAGGGGCGGCGAGCAGTACTTC. Encoded protein: CASSEPYRGGEQYF.

The chain uses TRBV30 and TRBJ2-3; the D gene is possibly TRBD2 (6 bases). Between the trimmed V and J ends, which lost 7 bases and 6 bases, there was a span of 20 bases. The CDR3 is 14 amino acids. CDR1 and CDR2 (germline): GTSNPN, SVGIG (reference sequence). CDR3 in amino acids: CAFRGAPRGDTQYF. The CDR3 DNA sequence: TGTGCCTTCCGAGGGGCTCCCCGGGGGGATACGCAGTATTTT.

The chain recombines TRBV2 with TRBJ1-5; D is possibly TRBD1 (5 bases). Germline lookup yields CDR1 SNHLY and CDR2 FYNNEI. The ends were cut back, 4 bases at V and 3 bases at J, with 10 bases in the middle. CDR3 length: 14 amino acids. CDR3 DNA: TGTGCCAGCAGTGCCAGGGCTCCCAATCAGCCCCAGCATTTT. This codes for CASSARAPNQPQHF.

V and J are TRBV7-2 and TRBJ2-1; weak D call: TRBD2 (6 bases). This CDR3 is built from 16 residues. The V gene lost 5 bases and the J gene lost 2 bases, with 16 bases spanning the gap. Germline V gene sequence: CDR1 SGHTA, CDR2 FQGNSA. CDR3 sequence: CASSPYGGDTYNEQFF. The CDR3 DNA is TGTGCCAGCAGCCCCTACGGAGGGGATACCTACAATGAGCAGTTCTTC.

This chain joins TRBV7-2 and TRBJ1-2; the D is unclear. Germline CDR1 SGHTA, CDR2 FQGNSA. V was shortened by 5 bases and J by 0 bases, with 4 bases between the two germline ends. The CDR3 contains 12 residues. The CDR3 coding sequence is TGTGCCAGCAGCAGGGCTAACTATGGCTACACCTTC. Translating gives CASSRANYGYTF.

Turning to this clone: A read error may produce the germline difference seen at one junction end. The gene calls are TRBV4-1 and TRBJ1-3; unclear D gene. This CDR3 has 13 amino acids. Per germline, CDR1 MGHRA and CDR2 YSYEKL. CDR3 bases: TGTGCCAGCAGCTTGGCCGCAGGAAACACCATATATTTT. It is translated as CASSLAAGNTIYF.

This rearrangement joins TRBV27 to TRBJ2-1; a possible D gene is TRBD1 (7 bases). The germline V and J ends were trimmed by 8 bases and 8 bases, with 13 bases remaining between them. CDR3 length: 12 residues. Germline V lookup: CDR1 MNHEY, CDR2 SMNVEV (reference sequence). CDR3 region: CASGQGGDEQFF. The CDR3 DNA sequence: TGTGCCAGCGGGCAGGGGGGCGATGAGCAGTTCTTC.

This sequence joins TRBV30 and TRBJ1-4; D unclear. CDR1 is GTSNPN, CDR2 SVGIG, per germline (reference sequence). V lost 4 bases and J lost 7, with 16 bases in between. The CDR3 is 14 residues long. Here the CDR3 reads CAWTTKSLGEKLFF. CDR3 sequence (DNA): TGTGCCTGGACCACGAAATCCCTCGGTGAAAAACTGTTTTTT.

This chain links TRBV5-5 with TRBJ2-3, with D hard to call. The V end was cut by 2 bases, the J end by 3 bases, with 10 bases between. This CDR3 region has 14 residues. Germline V CDR1 and CDR2: SGHKS, YYEKEE (reference sequence). In DNA form, the CDR3 reads TGTGCCAGCAGCTTTTACAAGCCTACAGATACGCAGTATTTT. Translating it yields CASSFYKPTDTQYF.

This clone was seen just once. The CDR3 loop is CASTGGRDYYGYTF. In DNA, the CDR3 is TGTGCCAGCACGGGGGGCAGGGACTACTATGGCTACACCTTC. This chain uses TRBV6-1 with TRBJ1-2, with TRBD1 as a possible D gene (6 bases). CDR1 MNHNS and CDR2 SASEGT come from the germline V gene. V gave up 7 bases and J gave up 3 bases, with 15 bases separating them. This CDR3 is built from 14 residues.

This rearrangement joins TRBV7-9 to TRBJ1-4; possibly TRBD1 for D (5 bases). V was clipped by 7 bases and J by 6 bases, with 9 bases between them. Per germline, CDR1 SEHNR and CDR2 FQNEAQ (reference sequence). The CDR3 spans 12 residues. CDR3: CASTRGDEKLFF. In DNA, the CDR3 is TGTGCCAGCACCCGGGGGGATGAAAAACTGTTTTTT.

The chain combines TRBV18 with TRBJ2-5; weak D call: TRBD1 (5 bases). The ends were cut back, 6 bases at V and 0 bases at J, with 11 bases in the middle. The CDR3 covers 14 residues. The germline gives CDR1 KGHSH, CDR2 LQKENI. The CDR3 loop reads CASSPGRDQETQYF. For the CDR3, the DNA is TGTGCCAGCTCCCCGGGCAGGGACCAAGAGACCCAGTACTTC.

The chain uses TRBV28 and TRBJ1-2; TRBD1 might be the D (5 bases). CDR3 length: 13 residues. The ends were cut back, 6 bases at V and 6 bases at J, with 14 bases in the middle. Germline V gene sequence: CDR1 MDHEN, CDR2 SYDVKM. The CDR3 sequence is CASRYGTADGYTF. The CDR3, as DNA: TGTGCCAGCAGATACGGGACGGCAGATGGCTACACCTTC.

This sequence joins TRBV11-1 and TRBJ1-2, with a possible D match to TRBD1 (5 bases). The CDR3 sequence is 16 residues long. Germline CDR1 SGHAT, CDR2 FQDESV (reference sequence). V shed 5 bases and J shed 2 bases, with 18 bases lying between them. The CDR3: CASSRDGSGRNYGYTF. The CDR3 nucleotides read TGTGCCAGCAGCCGAGATGGGTCGGGGCGGAACTATGGCTACACCTTC.

This clone was seen just once. CDR3 loop: CASSRQETQYF. CDR3 DNA: TGTGCCAGCAGCCGCCAAGAGACCCAGTACTTC. The J gene is TRBJ2-5, the V gene TRBV11-2; unclear D gene. V dropped 5 bases and J dropped 1 base, with 2 bases sitting between them. Per the germline V gene, CDR1 is SGHAT and CDR2 is FQNNGV. There are 11 residues in the CDR3.

J is TRBJ2-1 and V is TRBV2, with TRBD1 as a possible D gene (7 bases). Per the germline V gene, CDR1 is SNHLY and CDR2 is FYNNEI. V shed 2 bases and J shed 2 bases, with 10 bases lying between them. The CDR3 covers 15 residues. The CDR3 loop reads CASSEQGGTYNEQFF. The CDR3 coding sequence is TGTGCCAGCAGTGAACAGGGGGGCACCTACAATGAGCAGTTCTTC.

This clone is a singleton in its sample. The chain joins TRBV5-6 to TRBJ2-5; D is undetermined. CDR3 size: 13 residues. The V end lost 1 base, the J end lost 0 bases, and 4 bases lay between the germline ends. Germline V lookup: CDR1 SGHDT, CDR2 YYEEEE. The CDR3 DNA sequence: TGTGCCAGCAGCTTGAGGGACCAAGAGACCCAGTACTTC. Translated: CASSLRDQETQYF.

The V and J genes are TRBV30 and TRBJ2-2; 7 bases agree with TRBD2. Losses at the gene ends were 6 bases for V and 7 bases for J; bases not matched to a gene: 14. Looked up from germline, CDR1 is GTSNPN and CDR2 is SVGIG (reference sequence). This CDR3 comprises 15 residues. The CDR3 DNA reads as TGTGCCTGTCCATTTGGGGGAGGGAAGTTCGGGGAGCTGTTTTTT. It is translated as CACPFGGGKFGELFF.

V gene TRBV29-1 combines with J gene TRBJ2-5; D gene ambiguous. Germline V gene lookup returns CDR1 SQVTM and CDR2 ANQGSEA. The CDR3 is 13 residues long. With 0 bases removed from V and 4 bases from J, the gap between germline ends came to 9 bases. The CDR3 reads CSVEENLLETQYF. As DNA, the CDR3 is TGCAGCGTTGAAGAGAATCTGCTAGAGACCCAGTACTTC.

The rearrangement uses TRBV29-1 and TRBJ1-1; D remains unclear. The CDR3 is 13 residues long. Looked up from germline, CDR1 is SQVTM and CDR2 is ANQGSEA. The V end was cut by 6 bases, the J end by 0 bases, with 11 bases between. CDR3 loop: CSVKTHLNTEAFF. The CDR3 DNA sequence: TGCAGCGTAAAGACCCACCTGAACACTGAAGCTTTCTTT.

The V call is TRBV10-3, the J call TRBJ1-4, with unresolved D. CDR3 length: 12 amino acids. The V gene's germline CDR1 is ENHRY and CDR2 SYGVKD. The V gene lost 8 bases and the J gene lost 12 bases, with 16 bases spanning the gap. CDR3 in DNA: TGTGCCATCGGAGGACCCGACGGAGAACTGTTTTTT. Translating gives CAIGGPDGELFF.

The gene calls are TRBV7-8 and TRBJ1-1; D gene uncertain. This CDR3 region has 14 residues. Between the trimmed V and J ends, which lost 0 bases and 1 base, there was a span of 6 bases. The germline gives CDR1 SGHVS, CDR2 FQNEAQ. CDR3 sequence: CASSLALGNTEAFF. The CDR3, as DNA: TGTGCCAGCAGCTTAGCGCTCGGGAACACTGAAGCTTTCTTT.

V and J are TRBV6-1 and TRBJ1-5; no reliable D call. Deletions cut 0 bases from V and 0 bases from J, with 12 bases between. The germline V gene encodes CDR1 MNHNS and CDR2 SASEGT. The CDR3 totals 17 residues. The CDR3 coding sequence is TGTGCCAGCAGTGAAGCGCTCGGAACGTATAGCAATCAGCCCCAGCATTTT. It codes for CASSEALGTYSNQPQHF.

V is TRBV30 and J is TRBJ2-4; D is unclear. Germline V gene data show CDR1 as GTSNPN and CDR2 as SVGIG (reference sequence). Trimming stripped 1 base from V and 1 base from J, with 8 bases between. This CDR3 contains 14 residues. The DNA of the CDR3 is TGTGCCTGGAGTGGCGCACTCGCCAAAAACATTCAGTACTTC. This encodes CAWSGALAKNIQYF.

The chain is built from TRBV7-8 and TRBJ2-2; 7 bases match TRBD2. Germline V CDR1 and CDR2: SGHVS, FQNEAQ. V dropped 6 bases and J dropped 7; count of bases not matched to a gene: 11. This CDR3 has 15 residues. This CDR3 reads CASSPERGDDGELFF. In DNA, the CDR3 is TGTGCCAGCAGTCCCGAGCGGGGAGACGACGGGGAGCTGTTTTTT.

DNA of the CDR3: TGTGCCAGCAGTTTCCGCCGGGACAGACTTAACACTGAAGCTTTCTTT. Protein sequence: CASSFRRDRLNTEAFF. The chain carries TRBV6-5 and TRBJ1-1, with 7 bases that match TRBD1. Losses at the gene ends were 4 bases for V and 2 bases for J; bases not matched to a gene: 10. Germline CDR1 MNHEY, CDR2 SVGAGI. This CDR3 has 16 amino acids.

This clone was counted once. J is TRBJ1-2 and V is TRBV5-1, with a weak D call TRBD1 (5 bases). CDR1 is SGHRS and CDR2 is YFSETQ in the germline V gene. The CDR3 spans 14 residues. Trimming cost V 2 bases and J 2 bases, with 10 bases left between them. The CDR3 sequence is CASSFNRQNYGYTF. CDR3 DNA: TGCGCCAGCAGCTTTAATCGACAGAACTATGGCTACACCTTC.

The chain carries TRBV11-3 and TRBJ2-4; D unclear. This CDR3 comprises 14 residues. The germline V gene encodes CDR1 SGHNT and CDR2 YENEEA. The V gene lost 5 bases and the J gene lost 2 bases, with 10 bases spanning the gap. The CDR3 bases are TGTGCCAGCAGCCGGATGGGGACCAAAAACATTCAGTACTTC. Translated: CASSRMGTKNIQYF.